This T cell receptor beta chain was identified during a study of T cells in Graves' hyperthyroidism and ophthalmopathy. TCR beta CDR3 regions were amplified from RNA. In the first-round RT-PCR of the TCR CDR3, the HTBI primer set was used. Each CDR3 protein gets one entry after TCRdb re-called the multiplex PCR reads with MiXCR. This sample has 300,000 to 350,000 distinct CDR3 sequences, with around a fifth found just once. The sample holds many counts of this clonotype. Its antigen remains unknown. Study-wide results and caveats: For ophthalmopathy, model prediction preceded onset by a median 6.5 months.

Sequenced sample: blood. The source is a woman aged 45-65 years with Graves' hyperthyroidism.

CDR3 protein: CASTQTRSSYEQYF. In DNA form, the CDR3 reads TGTGCCAGCACCCAGACTCGTAGCTCCTACGAGCAGTACTTC. The chain has TRBV2 and TRBJ2-7; D remains ambiguous. CDR3 length: 14 amino acids. Germline V gene lookup returns CDR1 SNHLY and CDR2 FYNNEI. V lost 7 bases, J lost 0 bases, and 13 bases lay in between.